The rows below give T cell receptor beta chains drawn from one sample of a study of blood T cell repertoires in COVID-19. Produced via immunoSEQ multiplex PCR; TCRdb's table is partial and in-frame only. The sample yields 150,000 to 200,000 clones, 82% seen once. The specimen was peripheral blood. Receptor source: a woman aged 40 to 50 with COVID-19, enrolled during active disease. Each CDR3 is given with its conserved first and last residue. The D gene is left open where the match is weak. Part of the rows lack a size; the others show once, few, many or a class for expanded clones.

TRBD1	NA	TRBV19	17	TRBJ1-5	TGTGCCAGTAGTATAGGACAGGGGGCTCTACGAAATCAGCCCCAGCATTTT	CASSIGQGALRNQPQHF
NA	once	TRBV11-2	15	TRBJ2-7	TGTGCCAGCAGCTATGACTCCTTCGGTGGAGACGGGCAGTACTTC	CASSYDSFGGDGQYF
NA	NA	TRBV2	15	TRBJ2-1	TGTGCCAGCAGTCTTAATTGGGGGGGGCCTAATGAGCAGTTCTTC	CASSLNWGGPNEQFF
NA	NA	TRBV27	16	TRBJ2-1	TGTGCCAGCAGTTTGTCTGGGAGTCCTAGTTACAATGAGCAGTTCTTC	CASSLSGSPSYNEQFF
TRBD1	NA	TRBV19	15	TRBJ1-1	TGTGCCAGTAGTATCAGTGGGACAGGGGGCACTGAAGCTTTCTTT	CASSISGTGGTEAFF
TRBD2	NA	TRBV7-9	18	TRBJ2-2	TGTGCCAGCAGCTCGGGACTAGCGGGAGTGGTCGTTGCGGGGGAGCTGTTTTTT	CASSSGLAGVVVAGELFF
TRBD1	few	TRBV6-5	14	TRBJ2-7	TGTGCCAGCAGCCCGACAGGGGGCGCTTACGAGCAGTACTTC	CASSPTGGAYEQYF
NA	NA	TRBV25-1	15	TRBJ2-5	TGTGCCAGCAGGCCCCGGGGACAACCCCAAGAGACCCAGTACTTC	CASRPRGQPQETQYF
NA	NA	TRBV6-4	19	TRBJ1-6	TGTGCCAGCAGTGAGGGAGGGGAGGGGCTTATGGGCAATAATTCACCCCTCCACTTT	CASSEGGEGLMGNNSPLHF
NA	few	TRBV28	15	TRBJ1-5	TGTGCCAGCAGTCCTACCGAGTTTAAAGATCAGCCCCAGCATTTT	CASSPTEFKDQPQHF
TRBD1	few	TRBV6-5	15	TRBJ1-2	TGTGCCAGCAGTTCCCCGGGACAGGGAATGGGTGGCTACACCTTC	CASSSPGQGMGGYTF
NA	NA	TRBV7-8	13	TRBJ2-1	TGTGCCAGCAGCTTAGAAGGCCCCAGGGAGCAGTTCTTC	CASSLEGPREQFF
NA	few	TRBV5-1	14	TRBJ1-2	TGCGCCAGCAGCCCCACGGGGGGCGGAGGAGGCTACACCTTC	CASSPTGGGGGYTF
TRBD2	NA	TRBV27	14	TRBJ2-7	TGTGCCAGCAGTTCAACCCTAGCGGGAAACGAGCAGTACTTC	CASSSTLAGNEQYF
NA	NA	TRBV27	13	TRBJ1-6	TGTGCCAGCAGTTATTCCCTGGCGGCACCCCTCCACTTT	CASSYSLAAPLHF
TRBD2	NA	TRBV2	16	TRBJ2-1	TGTGCCAGCAGTGCCCGGACTAGCGGTCCCTACAATGAGCAGTTCTTC	CASSARTSGPYNEQFF
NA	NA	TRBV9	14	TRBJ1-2	TGTGCCAGCAGCGTAGTGCCAGGGAGGAATGGCTACACCTTC	CASSVVPGRNGYTF
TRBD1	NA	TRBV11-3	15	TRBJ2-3	TGTGCCAGCAGCTTAGGGGGACAGCGCACAGATACGCAGTATTTT	CASSLGGQRTDTQYF
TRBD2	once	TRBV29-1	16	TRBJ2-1	TGCAGCGTTGAGGGACTAGCGGATTTGTCCGTCAATGAGCAGTTCTTC	CSVEGLADLSVNEQFF
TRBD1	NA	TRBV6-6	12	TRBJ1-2	TGTGCCAGCGACAGGGGGGGCTATGGCTACACCTTC	CASDRGGYGYTF
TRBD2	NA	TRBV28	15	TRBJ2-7	TGTGCCAGCAGTTCAGCGGGAGGGGGCCCCTACGAGCAGTACTTC	CASSSAGGGPYEQYF
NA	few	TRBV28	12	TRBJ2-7	TGTGCCAGCAGCTCAGGGGACTACGAGCAGTACTTC	CASSSGDYEQYF
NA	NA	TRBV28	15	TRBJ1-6	TGTGCCAGCAGTTTGCCTCAGGGTTGGAATTCACCCCTCCACTTT	CASSLPQGWNSPLHF
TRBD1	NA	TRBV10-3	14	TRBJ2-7	TGTGCCAGCCAGGACAGGGCGAGGAAATACGAGCAGTACTTC	CASQDRARKYEQYF
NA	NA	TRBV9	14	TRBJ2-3	TGTGCCAGCAGCGAGGATACAGGCACAGATACGCAGTATTTT	CASSEDTGTDTQYF
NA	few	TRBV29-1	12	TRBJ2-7	TGCAGCGTTGGGGACACCTCCTACGAGCAGTACTTC	CSVGDTSYEQYF
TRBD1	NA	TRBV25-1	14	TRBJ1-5	TGTGCCAGCAGTAGGACAGGGACCAATCAGCCCCAGCATTTT	CASSRTGTNQPQHF